This T cell receptor beta chain was identified in a study of PD-1 blockade in classical Hodgkin lymphoma. On the study more broadly: Patients were infused with nivolumab 3 mg/kg every 2 weeks. Overall study results and limits: The authors have not defined what causes the repertoire differences, possibly disease activity or prior therapy. Reports indicated that newly diagnosed patients had lower baseline TCR diversity than healthy donors did.

To note about this clone: Its antigen is unknown.

Brentuximab vedotin exposure varied among the patients, all of whom had relapsed after autologous stem cell transplantation. The study recorded best responses of complete response, partial response or progressive disease. J lost 5 bases, V lost 6 bases, and 6 bases had no gene match. The length of the CDR3 is 14 residues. CDR1 is MRHNA and CDR2 is SNTAGT in the germline V gene. This table comes from immunoSEQ multiplex PCR, and its TCRdb copy is limited to in-frame clones, with some not included. The sample lists about 12,000 clones, 80% occurring once. This sequence joins TRBV6-4 and TRBJ1-4; 7 nucleotides line up with TRBD1. The material sequenced was peripheral blood mononuclear cells (PBMCs), taken at baseline. The TCR was taken from a human donor with classical Hodgkin lymphoma. The CDR3 coding sequence is TGTGCCAGCAGACCAGGGACAGCAAATGAAAAACTGTTTTTT. Encoded protein: CASRPGTANEKLFF.